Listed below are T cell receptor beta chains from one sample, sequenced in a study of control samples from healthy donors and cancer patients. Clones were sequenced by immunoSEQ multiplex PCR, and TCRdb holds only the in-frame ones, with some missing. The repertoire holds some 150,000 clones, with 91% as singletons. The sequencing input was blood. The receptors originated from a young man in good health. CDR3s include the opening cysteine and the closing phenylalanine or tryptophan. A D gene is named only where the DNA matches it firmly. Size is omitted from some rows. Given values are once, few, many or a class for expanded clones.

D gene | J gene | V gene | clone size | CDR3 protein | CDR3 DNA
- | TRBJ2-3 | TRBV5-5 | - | CASSLDQGRADTQYF | TGTGCCAGCAGCTTGGACCAGGGACGCGCAGATACGCAGTATTTT
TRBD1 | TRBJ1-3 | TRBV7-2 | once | CASSLTGQGLYTIYF | TGTGCCAGCAGCTTAACGGGACAGGGGCTTTACACCATATATTTT
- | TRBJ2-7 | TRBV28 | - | CASSSSDGYEQYF | TGTGCCAGCAGTTCCTCGGACGGCTACGAGCAGTACTTC
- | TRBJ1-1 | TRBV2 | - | CASSEGRYTEAFF | TGTGCCAGCAGTGAAGGCAGGTACACTGAAGCTTTCTTT
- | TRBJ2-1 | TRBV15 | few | CATSTFLGLASYNEQFF | TGTGCCACCAGCACATTCCTGGGGCTAGCCTCCTACAATGAGCAGTTCTTC
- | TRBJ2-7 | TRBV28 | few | CASSLPGQIGEQYF | TGTGCCAGCAGTTTGCCAGGACAAATCGGCGAGCAGTACTTC
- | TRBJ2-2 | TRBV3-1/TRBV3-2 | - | CASSQDRYVGELFF | TGTGCCAGCAGCCAAGATCGATACGTCGGGGAGCTGTTTTTT
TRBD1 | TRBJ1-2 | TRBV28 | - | CASRRDSSNYGYTF | TGTGCCAGCAGACGGGACAGCTCTAACTATGGCTACACCTTC
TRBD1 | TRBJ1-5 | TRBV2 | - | CASSEGAGGNVWNQPQHF | TGTGCCAGCAGTGAAGGGGCAGGGGGAAATGTTTGGAATCAGCCCCAGCATTTT
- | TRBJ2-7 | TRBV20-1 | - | CSARGSYEQYF | TGCAGTGCTAGAGGATCCTACGAGCAGTACTTC
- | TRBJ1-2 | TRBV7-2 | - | CASSSTRVGYTF | TGTGCCAGCAGCTCAACCAGGGTCGGCTACACCTTC
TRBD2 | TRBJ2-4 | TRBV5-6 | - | CASSLGLAGVGIQYF | TGTGCCAGCAGCTTGGGACTAGCGGGGGTCGGCATTCAGTACTTC
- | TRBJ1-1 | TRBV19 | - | CATQGRLDTEAFF | TGTGCCACTCAGGGGCGACTAGACACTGAAGCTTTCTTT
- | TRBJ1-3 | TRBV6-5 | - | CASKGVGNTIYF | TGTGCCAGCAAGGGGGTAGGGAACACCATATATTTT
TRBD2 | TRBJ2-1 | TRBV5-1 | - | CASSLGRGGRDEQFF | TGCGCCAGCAGCTTGGGGCGGGGGGGCCGCGATGAGCAGTTCTTC
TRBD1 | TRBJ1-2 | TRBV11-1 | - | CASSPGQVYDYGYTF | TGTGCCAGCAGCCCGGGACAGGTTTATGACTATGGCTACACCTTC
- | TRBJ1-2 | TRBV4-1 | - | CASSHWGPSGYTF | TGCGCCAGCAGCCACTGGGGGCCTAGTGGCTACACCTTC
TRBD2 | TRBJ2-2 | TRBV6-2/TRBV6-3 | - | CASSYGAGGYTGELFF | TGTGCCAGCAGTTACGGAGCGGGGGGTTACACCGGGGAGCTGTTTTTT
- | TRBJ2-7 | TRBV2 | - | CALGGQYTYEQYF | TGTGCCCTAGGAGGGCAGTATACCTACGAGCAGTACTTC
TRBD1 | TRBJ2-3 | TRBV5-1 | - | CASSAGQADTQYF | TGCGCCAGCAGCGCGGGACAGGCAGATACGCAGTATTTT
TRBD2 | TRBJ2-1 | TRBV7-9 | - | CASSSVSGVLYEQFF | TGTGCCAGCAGCTCCGTTAGCGGGGTCCTCTATGAGCAGTTCTTC
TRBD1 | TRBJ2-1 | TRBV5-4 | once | CASSLDQGDNEQFF | TGTGCCAGCAGCTTGGATCAGGGGGACAATGAGCAGTTCTTC
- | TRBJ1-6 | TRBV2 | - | CASSERQGINSPLHF | TGTGCCAGCAGTGAACGTCAGGGCATCAATTCACCCCTCCACTTT
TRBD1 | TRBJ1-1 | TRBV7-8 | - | CASRQGGGEAFF | TGTGCCAGCAGACAGGGGGGCGGTGAAGCTTTCTTT
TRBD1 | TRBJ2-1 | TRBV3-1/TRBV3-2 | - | CASSGLVGQITYNEQFF | TGTGCCAGCAGCGGCCTTGTGGGACAGATTACCTACAATGAGCAGTTCTTC
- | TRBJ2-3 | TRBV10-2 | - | CASRSPEGDTQYF | TGCGCCAGCAGGTCCCCCGAGGGAGATACGCAGTATTTT
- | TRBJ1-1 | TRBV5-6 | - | CASSFYLQEAFF | TGTGCCAGCAGCTTTTATTTACAGGAAGCTTTCTTT
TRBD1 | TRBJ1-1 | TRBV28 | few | CASSPHRDRGTEAFF | TGTGCCAGCAGTCCACATCGGGACAGGGGAACTGAAGCTTTCTTT
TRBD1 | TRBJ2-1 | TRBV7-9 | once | CASSPRQGGEQFF | TGTGCCAGCAGCCCCCGACAGGGCGGTGAGCAGTTCTTC
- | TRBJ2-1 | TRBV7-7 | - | CASSLDLGLGNEQFF | TGTGCCAGCAGCTTAGATCTGGGGCTTGGAAATGAGCAGTTCTTC
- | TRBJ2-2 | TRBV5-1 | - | CASSYLGDTTEGAGELFF | TGCGCCAGCAGCTACCTGGGGGACACTACTGAGGGAGCCGGGGAGCTGTTTTTT
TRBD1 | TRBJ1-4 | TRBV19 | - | CASSIGGGEVTNEKLFF | TGTGCCAGTAGTATTGGAGGGGGCGAGGTAACTAATGAAAAACTGTTTTTT
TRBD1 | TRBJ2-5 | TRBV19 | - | CASSSPGQGDWETQYF | TGTGCCAGTAGTAGCCCGGGACAGGGGGATTGGGAGACCCAGTACTTC
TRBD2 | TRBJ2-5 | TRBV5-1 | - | CASSLGVAGVPFPETQYF | TGCGCCAGCAGCTTGGGGGTAGCGGGGGTCCCCTTTCCAGAGACCCAGTACTTC
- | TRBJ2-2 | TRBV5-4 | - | CASSTDPGGGGELFF | TGTGCCAGCAGCACCGATCCCGGAGGTGGCGGGGAGCTGTTTTTT
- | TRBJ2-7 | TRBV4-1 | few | CASSTETPGQLVDEQYF | TGCGCCAGCAGCACTGAGACGCCGGGACAACTAGTCGACGAGCAGTACTTC